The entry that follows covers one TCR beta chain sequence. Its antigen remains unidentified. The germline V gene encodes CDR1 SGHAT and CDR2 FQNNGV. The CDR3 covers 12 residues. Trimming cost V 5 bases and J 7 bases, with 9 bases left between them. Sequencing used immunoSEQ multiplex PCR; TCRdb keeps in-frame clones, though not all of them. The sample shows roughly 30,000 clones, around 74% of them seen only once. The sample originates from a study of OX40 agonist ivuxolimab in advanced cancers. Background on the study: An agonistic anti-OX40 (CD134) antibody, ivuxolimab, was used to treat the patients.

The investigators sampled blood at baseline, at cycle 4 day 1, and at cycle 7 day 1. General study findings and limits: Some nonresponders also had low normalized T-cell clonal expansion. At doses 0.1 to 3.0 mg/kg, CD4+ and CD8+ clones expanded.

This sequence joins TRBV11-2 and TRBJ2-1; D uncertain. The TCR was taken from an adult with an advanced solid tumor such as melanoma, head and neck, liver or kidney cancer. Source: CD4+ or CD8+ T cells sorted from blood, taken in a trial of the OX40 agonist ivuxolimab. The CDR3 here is CASSPARNEQFF. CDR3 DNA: TGTGCCAGCAGCCCGGCGCGAAATGAGCAGTTCTTC.